This is a list of T cell receptor beta chains from one sample in a study of spatial heterogeneity in lung cancer. One entry per CDR3 protein results from TCRdb running MiXCR on the 5' RACE reads. The sample holds around 48,000 distinct CDR3 sequences; less than 5.5% are singletons and the top ten take more than 9.5%. This sample comprised PBMCs, obtained at surgery. These receptors came from a male donor with early-stage non-small cell lung cancer. Each CDR3 is given without its conserved first and last residue. Fields, in order: J gene, V gene, CDR3 protein.

j_gene: TRBJ1-1
v_gene: TRBV29-1
CDR3aa: SAGSGWAMGTEAF

j_gene: TRBJ2-3
v_gene: TRBV27
CDR3aa: ASSFSQGSQY

j_gene: TRBJ1-1
v_gene: TRBV12-3/TRBV12-4
CDR3aa: ASRRDTGTEAF

j_gene: TRBJ2-3
v_gene: TRBV19
CDR3aa: ASQTGWTDTQY

j_gene: TRBJ2-7
v_gene: TRBV5-1
CDR3aa: ASSSGLAGGGEQY

j_gene: TRBJ2-7
v_gene: TRBV19
CDR3aa: ASSILGQGYDEQY

j_gene: TRBJ1-1
v_gene: TRBV18
CDR3aa: ASSPTPGNTEAF

j_gene: TRBJ2-2
v_gene: TRBV7-9
CDR3aa: ASSLDGRAGTGELF

j_gene: TRBJ1-1
v_gene: TRBV3-1
CDR3aa: ASSQTMNTEAF

j_gene: TRBJ2-5
v_gene: TRBV20-1
CDR3aa: SARPTGAKETQY

j_gene: TRBJ2-2
v_gene: TRBV20-1
CDR3aa: SARESGGELF

j_gene: TRBJ2-5
v_gene: TRBV7-9
CDR3aa: ASSPPASEQETQY

j_gene: TRBJ2-2
v_gene: TRBV19
CDR3aa: ASSIGFGIGTGELF

j_gene: TRBJ2-7
v_gene: TRBV4-1
CDR3aa: ASSQVGMRDRGYEQY

j_gene: TRBJ2-2
v_gene: TRBV2
CDR3aa: ASSPFSSGELF

j_gene: TRBJ1-2
v_gene: TRBV30
CDR3aa: AWQLGDSYGYT

j_gene: TRBJ2-7
v_gene: TRBV15
CDR3aa: ATARDRAYEQY

j_gene: TRBJ2-1
v_gene: TRBV6-4
CDR3aa: ASSETGGSYNEQF

j_gene: TRBJ2-2
v_gene: TRBV7-9
CDR3aa: ASSPQGRGRGYTGELF

j_gene: TRBJ2-1
v_gene: TRBV3-2
CDR3aa: ASSQDGRQYNEQF

j_gene: TRBJ2-1
v_gene: TRBV24-1
CDR3aa: ATSDSGTTEQF

j_gene: TRBJ2-7
v_gene: TRBV28
CDR3aa: ASSLLERTSGEQY

j_gene: TRBJ2-5
v_gene: TRBV9
CDR3aa: ASSATPGPPGETQY

j_gene: TRBJ1-3
v_gene: TRBV18
CDR3aa: ASSDTGGRSGNTIY

j_gene: TRBJ1-5
v_gene: TRBV7-2
CDR3aa: ASSLVGTGSNQPQH

j_gene: TRBJ2-7
v_gene: TRBV11-2
CDR3aa: ASSMASGRPPYEQY

j_gene: TRBJ2-2
v_gene: TRBV20-1
CDR3aa: SARPREYTGELF

j_gene: TRBJ2-1
v_gene: TRBV20-1
CDR3aa: SARPGPYNEQF

j_gene: TRBJ2-2
v_gene: TRBV11-3
CDR3aa: ASSLDWTNTGELF

j_gene: TRBJ2-1
v_gene: TRBV6-4
CDR3aa: ASSDRAASNEQF

j_gene: TRBJ1-1
v_gene: TRBV12-3/TRBV12-4
CDR3aa: ASSQIENTEAF

j_gene: TRBJ2-7
v_gene: TRBV12-2
CDR3aa: ASHVVAGGISEQY

j_gene: TRBJ2-2
v_gene: TRBV3-1
CDR3aa: ASSPIPWEGTGELF

j_gene: TRBJ1-5
v_gene: TRBV18
CDR3aa: ASSPGQGGDQPQH

j_gene: TRBJ2-7
v_gene: TRBV12-3/TRBV12-4
CDR3aa: ASRRSGSVSYEQY

j_gene: TRBJ2-3
v_gene: TRBV7-2
CDR3aa: ASSLVAGTGRTDTQY

j_gene: TRBJ1-4
v_gene: TRBV11-2
CDR3aa: ASSLEGGVNEKLF

j_gene: TRBJ2-2
v_gene: TRBV20-1
CDR3aa: SASSGRELGTGELF

j_gene: TRBJ2-3
v_gene: TRBV29-1
CDR3aa: SYSGGRVHTDTQY

j_gene: TRBJ1-1
v_gene: TRBV11-2
CDR3aa: ASSLDRGTEAF